Each of the 18 T cell receptor beta chains below was sequenced from the same sample in a study of shared clonotypes between healthy human individuals. Measured with immunoSEQ multiplex PCR; TCRdb has only the in-frame clones, and not every one. The table records about 2 million clones, less than 95% of them present only once. CD45RO negativity and positive selection for CCR7 defined naive CD8 cells, a population that excluded terminally differentiated effector memory CD45RA+ cells. Source material: naive CD8+ T cells sorted from blood. Receptors were obtained from a man younger than 35 in good health.

The chain uses TRBV18 and TRBJ2-1; D uncertain. Germline CDR1 reads KGHSH; CDR2 reads LQKENI. Trimming removed 0 bases from V and 5 bases from J, with 11 bases in between. The CDR3 runs to 15 residues. The CDR3 DNA is TGTGCCAGCTCACCACCATTCGTTATTCACAATGAGCAGTTCTTC. Amino acids: CASSPPFVIHNEQFF. The full variable domain, rest sourced from reference TRBV18 and TRBJ2-1, is NAGVMQNPRHLVRRRGQEARLRCSPMKGHSHVYWYRQLPEEGLKFMVYLQKENIIDESGMPKERFSAEFPKEGPSILRIQQVVRGDSAAYFCASSPPFVIHNEQFFGPGTRLTVL.

This chain links TRBV15 with TRBJ1-5, with D perhaps TRBD1 (6 bases). Germline CDR1 LNHNV, CDR2 YYDKDF (reference sequence). This CDR3 is 18 amino acids long. Trimming shortened V by 3 bases and J by 7 bases, and 25 bases separated the two germline ends. CDR3 nucleotide sequence: TGTGCCACCAGCAGGCCCCTCACCACGGACAGTTCACACCAGCCCCAGCATTTT. Its protein product is CATSRPLTTDSSHQPQHF.

Comment on this clone: One end of the junction varies from germline; a read error may be responsible. The V call is TRBV4-1, the J call TRBJ1-4, with D unclear. The germline V gene encodes CDR1 MGHRA and CDR2 YSYEKL. This CDR3 contains 15 residues. The CDR3 DNA reads as TGCGCCAGCAGCCAACCCAATCTAGGTCCGGGCGGGATTTTCTTT. This encodes CASSQPNLGPGGIFF.

This rearrangement joins TRBV9 to TRBJ1-4; 7 nucleotides agree with TRBD1. The CDR3 runs 17 residues. V gave up 2 bases and J gave up 6 bases; unmatched junction bases: 13. Germline values: CDR1 SGDLS, CDR2 YYNGEE. CDR3: CASSVKGPGGRYEKLFF. CDR3 nucleotide sequence: TGTGCCAGCAGCGTTAAGGGACCAGGGGGGAGATATGAAAAACTGTTTTTT.

The chain recombines TRBV6-4 with TRBJ2-2, with 7 bases matching TRBD2. V lost 0 bases to trimming and J lost 5 bases; unmatched junction nucleotides: 9. This CDR3 is built from 17 residues. Germline loops: CDR1 MRHNA, CDR2 SNTAGT. CDR3 region: CASSDSMAGVGTGELFF. The CDR3 DNA sequence: TGTGCCAGCAGTGACTCAATGGCGGGAGTGGGGACCGGGGAGCTGTTTTTT.

DNA of the CDR3: TGCGCCAGCAGCCAAGCCCCGACCGTCTCCTACGAGCAGTACTTC. It specifies CASSQAPTVSYEQYF. The chain carries TRBV4-1 and TRBJ2-7; no definite D call. The CDR3 contains 15 residues. The germline CDR1 and CDR2 sequences are MGHRA and YSYEKL. The V end was cut by 1 base, the J end by 0 bases, with 10 bases between.

The chain has TRBV4-3 and TRBJ2-2, with 10 bases fitting TRBD2. Germline-derived CDR1 and CDR2 are LGHNA and YSLEER. The CDR3 runs 19 residues. Germline trimming cut 0 bases from V and 0 bases from J; bases unmatched to any gene: 7. Here the CDR3 DNA reads TGCGCCAGCAGCCAAGAAAAGCGGGAGGGCCTCCCGAACACCGGGGAGCTGTTTTTT. This sequence encodes CASSQEKREGLPNTGELFF.

The CDR3 region has the DNA TGTGCCAGCCGGACAGGGGGTGCGGGTCTCTCCTACAATGAGCAGTTCTTC. Its protein product is CASRTGGAGLSYNEQFF. V usage is TRBV13 and J usage is TRBJ2-1; 10 bases fit TRBD1. J was trimmed by 0 bases and V by 8 bases; bases with no gene match: 10. This CDR3 is built from 17 residues. The germline gives CDR1 PRHDT, CDR2 FYEKMQ (reference sequence).

J is TRBJ2-7 and V is TRBV13; 7 nucleotides align to TRBD1. The V segment lost 5 bases and the J segment 6 bases; nucleotides outside the gene matches: 13. CDR1 and CDR2 from the germline V gene are PRHDT and FYEKMQ (reference sequence). CDR3 size: 15 residues. The CDR3 spells CASSARTGPPGEQYF. The DNA for the CDR3 is TGTGCCAGCAGCGCCCGGACAGGACCCCCTGGCGAGCAGTACTTC.

The J gene is TRBJ2-5, the V gene TRBV4-1, with unresolved D. V lost 0 bases to trimming and J lost 1 base, with 9 bases between them. This CDR3 contains 15 residues. Germline V gives CDR1 MGHRA, CDR2 YSYEKL. The CDR3: CASSQDVVSQETQYF. For the CDR3, the DNA is TGCGCCAGCAGCCAAGATGTCGTGTCCCAAGAGACCCAGTACTTC.

V gene TRBV7-9 combines with J gene TRBJ2-1, with D possibly matching TRBD2 (6 bases). Trimming shortened V by 2 bases and J by 7 bases, and 15 bases separated the two germline ends. CDR3 length equals 15 residues. In germline, CDR1 is SEHNR, CDR2 FQNEAQ (reference sequence). The CDR3 protein is CASSLPEGLGNEQFF. CDR3 coding DNA: TGTGCCAGCAGCTTACCGGAGGGGCTGGGGAATGAGCAGTTCTTC.

This clone was found once. This chain joins TRBV23-1 and TRBJ2-7, with TRBD1 identical over 9 bases. TRBV23-1 is treated as an ORF (open reading frame) with a function not yet certain. The length of the CDR3 is 16 residues. V lost 0 bases, J lost 2 bases, and 5 bases stayed unmatched. The CDR3 region is CASSQSKDRGAYEQYF. The CDR3 DNA is TGCGCCAGCAGTCAATCGAAGGACAGGGGAGCCTACGAGCAGTACTTC.

The V gene is TRBV5-1, the J gene TRBJ1-2; a weak D match, TRBD1 (6 bases). CDR3 length: 14 amino acids. Germline assignment: CDR1 SGHRS and CDR2 YFSETQ. The V and J ends lost 3 bases and 10 bases respectively, with 19 bases between them. The CDR3 nucleotides read TGCGCCAGCAGCTCCACAGGGAGCCAAGTGGACTACACCTTC. The encoded protein is CASSSTGSQVDYTF.

This clone was detected a few times. This sample also contains other DNA sequences that code for the same CDR3. V gene TRBV27 combines with J gene TRBJ1-5; no clear D. Germline-derived CDR1 and CDR2 are MNHEY and SMNVEV (reference sequence). The V end was cut by 4 bases, the J end by 2 bases, with 6 bases between. CDR3 length: 13 amino acids. The DNA of the CDR3 is TGTGCCAGCAGTTCCCTGGGCAATCAGCCCCAGCATTTT. As protein: CASSSLGNQPQHF.

DNA for the CDR3: TGTGCCAGCAGTCATAGGGGGTATATGAACACTGAAGCTTTCTTT. Translated: CASSHRGYMNTEAFF. The V call is TRBV27, the J call TRBJ1-1; maybe TRBD1 (6 bases). Germline lookup yields CDR1 MNHEY and CDR2 SMNVEV (reference sequence). This CDR3 spans 15 amino acids. Trimming shortened V by 5 bases and J by 0 bases, and 13 bases separated the two germline ends.

The V call is TRBV11-2, the J call TRBJ2-7, with unresolved D. Germline CDR1 SGHAT, CDR2 FQNNGV. V was pared by 1 base and J by 3 bases, with 10 bases between. The CDR3 extends over 14 amino acids. The chain's CDR3 is CASSLVAENYEQYF. The CDR3 DNA follows: TGTGCCAGCAGCTTAGTCGCAGAAAACTACGAGCAGTACTTC.

The genes are TRBV11-2 and TRBJ1-1; D unclear. The germline V gene has CDR1 SGHAT and CDR2 FQNNGV. CDR3 length equals 13 residues. V lost 0 bases, J lost 3 bases, and 5 bases lay in between. The CDR3 coding sequence is TGTGCCAGCAGCTTAGATTTGTACACTGAAGCTTTCTTT. Protein product: CASSLDLYTEAFF.

The chain uses TRBV13 and TRBJ2-7, with 7 bases lining up with TRBD1. The CDR3 is made up of 15 amino acids. V shed 3 bases, J shed 4 bases, and the junction held 9 bases outside the gene matches. Germline CDR1 is PRHDT and CDR2 is FYEKMQ (reference sequence). CDR3 region: CASSFTGTVDYEQYF. CDR3 nucleotides: TGTGCCAGCAGCTTCACCGGGACAGTGGATTACGAGCAGTACTTC. Complete variable domain (other parts from reference TRBV13 and TRBJ2-7): AAGVIQSPRHLIKEKRETATLKCYPIPRHDTVYWYQQGPGQDPQFLISFYEKMQSDKGSIPDRFSAQQFSDYHSELNMSSLELGDSALYFCASSFTGTVDYEQYFGPGTRLTVT.